This TCR beta chain was sequenced for a study of T cell responses to AZD1222 COVID-19 vaccine. The method was immunoSEQ multiplex PCR; TCRdb's version includes in-frame clones alone and lacks a portion of them. This sample carries about 99,000 clones, approximately 89% of them seen once, and the ten largest clones take approximately 9%. As regards this clone: As yet, its antigen is unknown.

The CDR3 is made up of 19 amino acids. Per the germline V gene, CDR1 is SGHNT and CDR2 is YENEEA. The V and J ends lost 1 base and 1 base respectively, with 21 bases between them. Study-wide results and limits: Spike was spanned by vaccine-associated CD4 TCRs, which were dominant at 160-218 and 743-854. Spike-specific TCR breadth and depth both grew after two AZD1222 doses. Every sample of the repertoires postdated the peak T cell response.

The source of this sequence is an adult who received the AZD1222 COVID-19 vaccine. The material was peripheral blood, obtained 28 days after the second AZD1222 dose. The V gene is TRBV11-3, the J gene TRBJ2-3; D is unresolved. CDR3 nucleotide sequence: TGTGCCAGCAGCTTAGGGGTCGGGCTCGGGCCCCTTGGCACAGATACGCAGTATTTT. Amino acids: CASSLGVGLGPLGTDTQYF.